The rows below give T cell receptor beta chains drawn from one sample of a study of blood T cell repertoires in COVID-19. The protocol was immunoSEQ multiplex PCR, while the TCRdb copy is restricted to in-frame clones and leaves out a portion. In the table there are under 150,000 clones, 88% of which are singletons. Sequencing was done on a sample of peripheral blood. Source of these receptors: a human donor in a cohort sampled during active COVID-19. CDR3s include the opening cysteine and the closing phenylalanine or tryptophan. D genes are given only for firm matches. Size values are once, few and many counts, or a class for expanded clones, and some rows have none.

d_gene: .; j_gene: TRBJ1-4; abundance: once; v_gene: TRBV9; CDR3nt: TGTGCCAGCAGCGTAGAGGCCGATTGGAGTGAAAAACTGTTTTTT; CDR3aa: CASSVEADWSEKLFF
d_gene: .; j_gene: TRBJ1-4; abundance: once; v_gene: TRBV6-5; CDR3nt: TGTGCGACGGGTCGGGAAATGAAAAATGTGCTGTTTTTT; CDR3aa: CATGREMKNVLFF
d_gene: TRBD2; j_gene: TRBJ2-1; abundance: .; v_gene: TRBV6-5; CDR3nt: TGTGCCAGCAGTTCTGTCCTAGCGGGGGGGCTGTTGGAGCAGTTCTTC; CDR3aa: CASSSVLAGGLLEQFF
d_gene: .; j_gene: TRBJ1-4; abundance: .; v_gene: TRBV30; CDR3nt: TGTGCCTGGAGTGTAGGAGGTGAAAAACTGTTTTTT; CDR3aa: CAWSVGGEKLFF
d_gene: .; j_gene: TRBJ2-7; abundance: .; v_gene: TRBV7-8; CDR3nt: TGTGCCAGCAGCGACCCCAAGGAGGGTAACAACGAGCAGTACTTC; CDR3aa: CASSDPKEGNNEQYF
d_gene: TRBD2; j_gene: TRBJ2-1; abundance: few; v_gene: TRBV5-6; CDR3nt: TGTGCCAGCAGCCTCGGACTAGCGGGGGCAGATTACAATGAGCAGTTCTTC; CDR3aa: CASSLGLAGADYNEQFF
d_gene: .; j_gene: TRBJ1-1; abundance: .; v_gene: TRBV6-5; CDR3nt: TGTGCCAGCAGTTACCTTGGCGGGGGAAGGGCAGCTTTCTTT; CDR3aa: CASSYLGGGRAAFF
d_gene: .; j_gene: TRBJ2-7; abundance: .; v_gene: TRBV4-1; CDR3nt: TGCGCCAGCAGCCAAGATCCGCGACTAGCCTACGAGCAGTACTTC; CDR3aa: CASSQDPRLAYEQYF
d_gene: TRBD1; j_gene: TRBJ1-4; abundance: .; v_gene: TRBV30; CDR3nt: TGTGCCTGGAGTCCCACGGACAGGGGGCTTGAAAAACTGTTTTTT; CDR3aa: CAWSPTDRGLEKLFF
d_gene: TRBD1; j_gene: TRBJ1-2; abundance: .; v_gene: TRBV3-1/TRBV3-2; CDR3nt: TGTGCCAGCGAACTCCGGGACAGGGGGTCTGGCTACACCTTC; CDR3aa: CASELRDRGSGYTF
d_gene: .; j_gene: TRBJ1-1; abundance: .; v_gene: TRBV11-2; CDR3nt: TGTGCCAGCAGCCCCCTTCGCGGAGGAGGGCCCCGGTACACTGAAGCTTTCTTT; CDR3aa: CASSPLRGGGPRYTEAFF
d_gene: .; j_gene: TRBJ1-1; abundance: .; v_gene: TRBV5-4; CDR3nt: TGTGCCAGCAGCTTCGGGGGGGGGCAGGTGGCTTTCTTT; CDR3aa: CASSFGGGQVAFF
d_gene: .; j_gene: TRBJ1-2; abundance: .; v_gene: TRBV7-8; CDR3nt: TGTGCCAGCAGCTTAGAACGGGACTATGGCTACACCTTC; CDR3aa: CASSLERDYGYTF
d_gene: .; j_gene: TRBJ2-3; abundance: .; v_gene: TRBV9; CDR3nt: TGTGCCAGCAGCGTAGCTACTACCAACACAGATACGCAGTATTTT; CDR3aa: CASSVATTNTDTQYF
d_gene: .; j_gene: TRBJ1-5; abundance: .; v_gene: TRBV6-1; CDR3nt: TGTGCCAGCAGTGAAGGTAGGGGGCAGCCCCAGCATTTT; CDR3aa: CASSEGRGQPQHF
d_gene: .; j_gene: TRBJ1-1; abundance: .; v_gene: TRBV19; CDR3nt: TGTGCCAGTACAGAAAGGAGGGGAGGTGGCACTGAAGCTTTCTTT; CDR3aa: CASTERRGGGTEAFF
d_gene: TRBD1; j_gene: TRBJ1-2; abundance: .; v_gene: TRBV3-1/TRBV3-2; CDR3nt: TGTGCCAGCAGCCAAGATTCAGGGGGCCGTGGCTACACCTTC; CDR3aa: CASSQDSGGRGYTF
d_gene: .; j_gene: TRBJ2-7; abundance: few; v_gene: TRBV15; CDR3nt: TGTGCCACCAGCAGAGGAGGAAGAGCCTACGAGCAGTACTTC; CDR3aa: CATSRGGRAYEQYF
d_gene: .; j_gene: TRBJ2-2; abundance: .; v_gene: TRBV6-5; CDR3nt: TGTGCCAGCAGTCGCGGAGTTCTCACCGGGGAGCTGTTTTTT; CDR3aa: CASSRGVLTGELFF
d_gene: TRBD2; j_gene: TRBJ2-3; abundance: once; v_gene: TRBV11-3; CDR3nt: TGTGCCAGCAGCTCCCGGGGCGGGGGGGCAGATACGCAGTATTTT; CDR3aa: CASSSRGGGADTQYF
d_gene: .; j_gene: TRBJ1-2; abundance: .; v_gene: TRBV15; CDR3nt: TGTGCCACCAGCAGAGATCCCCAGCGTAACTATGGCTACACCTTC; CDR3aa: CATSRDPQRNYGYTF
d_gene: .; j_gene: TRBJ1-2; abundance: .; v_gene: TRBV7-9; CDR3nt: TGTTCGATCCAGGGCAACTATGGCTACACCTTC; CDR3aa: CSIQGNYGYTF
d_gene: .; j_gene: TRBJ2-2; abundance: once; v_gene: TRBV9; CDR3nt: TGTGCCAGCAGCGTAGTAATAGAGGCGAACACCGGGGAGCTGTTTTTT; CDR3aa: CASSVVIEANTGELFF
d_gene: .; j_gene: TRBJ2-7; abundance: .; v_gene: TRBV28; CDR3nt: TGTGCCAGCAGTTTAGGGCAGGGGACCTACGAGCAGTACTTC; CDR3aa: CASSLGQGTYEQYF
d_gene: TRBD1; j_gene: TRBJ2-7; abundance: .; v_gene: TRBV7-9; CDR3nt: TGTGCCAGCAGCTCGGGACAGGGAGCCTACGAGCAGTACTTC; CDR3aa: CASSSGQGAYEQYF
d_gene: TRBD2; j_gene: TRBJ2-7; abundance: .; v_gene: TRBV30; CDR3nt: TGTGCCTGGAGTGTAGCTAGCGGGGGGTTGTACGAGCAGTACTTC; CDR3aa: CAWSVASGGLYEQYF
d_gene: .; j_gene: TRBJ2-3; abundance: .; v_gene: TRBV16; CDR3nt: TGTGCCAGCAGCCAGGGCCTAGCGTCAGATACGCAGTATTTT; CDR3aa: CASSQGLASDTQYF
d_gene: .; j_gene: TRBJ2-1; abundance: few; v_gene: TRBV25-1; CDR3nt: TGTGCCAGCAGTGAATGGATGGGGAGAGGGTACAATGAGCAGTTCTTC; CDR3aa: CASSEWMGRGYNEQFF
d_gene: .; j_gene: TRBJ2-3; abundance: .; v_gene: TRBV18; CDR3nt: TGTGCCAGCTCATTCTCAGATACGCAGTATTTT; CDR3aa: CASSFSDTQYF
d_gene: TRBD2; j_gene: TRBJ2-1; abundance: .; v_gene: TRBV11-2; CDR3nt: TGTGCCAGCACCCGGACTAGCGGGGGGTACAATGAGCAGTTCTTC; CDR3aa: CASTRTSGGYNEQFF
d_gene: .; j_gene: TRBJ2-5; abundance: .; v_gene: TRBV6-2/TRBV6-3; CDR3nt: TGTGCCAGCAGTCTTACAGGCCGCCAAGAGACCCAGTACTTC; CDR3aa: CASSLTGRQETQYF
d_gene: .; j_gene: TRBJ2-4; abundance: .; v_gene: TRBV19; CDR3nt: TGTGCCAGTAGTTCTTCAGGAACCTTAGCCAAAAACATTCAGTACTTC; CDR3aa: CASSSSGTLAKNIQYF
d_gene: TRBD2; j_gene: TRBJ2-1; abundance: once; v_gene: TRBV9; CDR3nt: TGTGCCAGCAGTGCACTAGCGAGCTCCTACAATGAGCAGTTCTTC; CDR3aa: CASSALASSYNEQFF
d_gene: .; j_gene: TRBJ2-5; abundance: .; v_gene: TRBV7-2; CDR3nt: TGTGCCAGCAGCTTAGGATCGCCGGGGGGCGGTGTACGGGAGACCCAGTACTTC; CDR3aa: CASSLGSPGGGVRETQYF
d_gene: TRBD2; j_gene: TRBJ2-5; abundance: .; v_gene: TRBV13; CDR3nt: TGTGCCAGCAGCTTAGCGGCTAGCGGGGGGGCCAGTGAGACCCAGTACTTC; CDR3aa: CASSLAASGGASETQYF
d_gene: TRBD1; j_gene: TRBJ2-7; abundance: .; v_gene: TRBV27; CDR3nt: TGTGCCAGCAGTCGTTCCAGGGGGCTGTTCTCCTACGAGCAGTACTTC; CDR3aa: CASSRSRGLFSYEQYF
d_gene: TRBD1; j_gene: TRBJ2-7; abundance: .; v_gene: TRBV10-3; CDR3nt: TGTGCCATCAGTGGGACAGGGAGCTCCTACGAGCAGTACTTC; CDR3aa: CAISGTGSSYEQYF
d_gene: TRBD1; j_gene: TRBJ1-1; abundance: .; v_gene: TRBV19; CDR3nt: TGTGCCAGTAGGGGACAGCCGAACACTGAAGCTTTCTTT; CDR3aa: CASRGQPNTEAFF
d_gene: TRBD1; j_gene: TRBJ2-7; abundance: .; v_gene: TRBV27; CDR3nt: TGTGCCAGCAGTTTGGGGACAGGGGACGAGCAGTACTTC; CDR3aa: CASSLGTGDEQYF
d_gene: TRBD1; j_gene: TRBJ1-2; abundance: .; v_gene: TRBV18; CDR3nt: TGTGCCAGCTCACCAGGACAGGCCCCCTATGGCTACACCTTC; CDR3aa: CASSPGQAPYGYTF
d_gene: TRBD2; j_gene: TRBJ2-6; abundance: .; v_gene: TRBV4-3; CDR3nt: TGCGCCAGCAGCCCTGGCGGGGGTGGTGGGGCCAACGTCCTGACTTTC; CDR3aa: CASSPGGGGGANVLTF
d_gene: .; j_gene: TRBJ2-7; abundance: once; v_gene: TRBV7-2; CDR3nt: TGTGCCAGCAGCTTATTGGTTCCAGATAAGCAGTACTTC; CDR3aa: CASSLLVPDKQYF
d_gene: .; j_gene: TRBJ2-5; abundance: .; v_gene: TRBV9; CDR3nt: TGTGCCAGCAGCCCCACCGGGACAAGGGAAGTGACCCAGTACTTC; CDR3aa: CASSPTGTREVTQYF
d_gene: TRBD1; j_gene: TRBJ1-2; abundance: .; v_gene: TRBV7-2; CDR3nt: TGTGCCAGCAGCTTAGGGGGACAGGGGAGAGGTGATGGCTACACCTTC; CDR3aa: CASSLGGQGRGDGYTF
d_gene: TRBD1; j_gene: TRBJ2-7; abundance: .; v_gene: TRBV27; CDR3nt: TGTGCCAGCAGACGCTCAGGGGGCCTCTCCTACGAGCAGTACTTC; CDR3aa: CASRRSGGLSYEQYF
d_gene: TRBD1; j_gene: TRBJ2-7; abundance: .; v_gene: TRBV2; CDR3nt: TGTGCCAGTAAGGAGGGACAGGGTTTCGGCGAGCAGTACTTC; CDR3aa: CASKEGQGFGEQYF
d_gene: TRBD1; j_gene: TRBJ1-5; abundance: .; v_gene: TRBV6-1; CDR3nt: TGTGCCAGCAGTGAAAGGACAGGGTCCGGCGGGGGGGCCCAGCATTTT; CDR3aa: CASSERTGSGGGAQHF
d_gene: TRBD2; j_gene: TRBJ2-1; abundance: .; v_gene: TRBV27; CDR3nt: TGTGCCAGCAGTAGACTAGCGGGGCATGAGCAGTTCTTC; CDR3aa: CASSRLAGHEQFF
d_gene: .; j_gene: TRBJ1-1; abundance: once; v_gene: TRBV5-4; CDR3nt: TGTGCCAGCAGCTCTCAGGGGTATTTGGACACTGAAGCTTTCTTT; CDR3aa: CASSSQGYLDTEAFF
d_gene: .; j_gene: TRBJ1-3; abundance: few; v_gene: TRBV15; CDR3nt: TGTGCCACCAGAGGGGAAGGGGGTATGGCTGGAAACACCATATATTTT; CDR3aa: CATRGEGGMAGNTIYF
d_gene: TRBD1; j_gene: TRBJ1-2; abundance: .; v_gene: TRBV19; CDR3nt: TGTGCCAGTAGTATAGTCGACAGGGTCTATGGCTACACCTTC; CDR3aa: CASSIVDRVYGYTF
d_gene: TRBD1; j_gene: TRBJ1-6; abundance: .; v_gene: TRBV30; CDR3nt: TGTGCCTGGAGTCCCCAGGGGGCCTCACCCCTCCACTTT; CDR3aa: CAWSPQGASPLHF
d_gene: .; j_gene: TRBJ1-3; abundance: .; v_gene: TRBV6-7; CDR3nt: TGTGCCAGCTACCCAGGGGCCAGCTCTGGAAACACCATATATTTT; CDR3aa: CASYPGASSGNTIYF
d_gene: TRBD1; j_gene: TRBJ1-3; abundance: .; v_gene: TRBV4-2; CDR3nt: TGTGCCAGCAGCCAAGATCGCACAGGGGGCGCCGGAAACACCATATATTTT; CDR3aa: CASSQDRTGGAGNTIYF
d_gene: .; j_gene: TRBJ1-5; abundance: few; v_gene: TRBV4-1; CDR3nt: TGCGCCAGCAGCCAAGATACGGGGGTTCAGCCCCAGCATTTT; CDR3aa: CASSQDTGVQPQHF
d_gene: .; j_gene: TRBJ1-5; abundance: .; v_gene: TRBV16; CDR3nt: TGTGCCAGCAGCCATAGTCAGGCAGGCGTAAATCAGCCCCAGCATTTT; CDR3aa: CASSHSQAGVNQPQHF
d_gene: TRBD1; j_gene: TRBJ1-1; abundance: .; v_gene: TRBV11-1; CDR3nt: TGTGCCAGCAGCTTAGAGGCAGGGGGGTCAGGTGAAGCTTTCTTT; CDR3aa: CASSLEAGGSGEAFF
d_gene: .; j_gene: TRBJ1-2; abundance: few; v_gene: TRBV5-8; CDR3nt: TGTGCCAGCAGCCGGGACTTTAGCTATGGCTACACCTTC; CDR3aa: CASSRDFSYGYTF
d_gene: TRBD1; j_gene: TRBJ1-2; abundance: .; v_gene: TRBV7-9; CDR3nt: TGTGCCAGCACCGTAGGGGGCAGGGGGCAAGGTGGCTACACCTTC; CDR3aa: CASTVGGRGQGGYTF